The 27 T cell receptor beta chains in this list originate from one sample, sequenced in a study of PD-L1 blockade in urothelial cancer. Only in-frame clones appear in the TCRdb table, and some are missing; sequencing was by immunoSEQ multiplex PCR. The table records 25,000 to 40,000 clones, 84% of them present only once. The sequenced sample was PBMCs, obtained around atezolizumab (anti-PD-L1) treatment. These receptors were taken from a man in his sixties with urothelial cancer.

This clone appeared a single time. This chain links TRBV6-5 with TRBJ1-1; D is ambiguous. This CDR3 is 14 amino acids long. V was cut by 7 bases and J by 1 base, with 13 bases left in between. Germline values: CDR1 MNHEY, CDR2 SVGAGI. The CDR3 coding sequence is TGTGCCAGCATCGGACTGTTGGGGAACACTGAAGCTTTCTTT. Its translation is CASIGLLGNTEAFF.

The V call is TRBV7-2, the J call TRBJ2-7; D uncertain. From germline, CDR1 is SGHTA and CDR2 FQGNSA. The CDR3 has 14 amino acids. V was cut by 2 bases and J by 4 bases, with 12 bases left in between. The CDR3 DNA follows: TGTGCCAGCAGCTTATGGAGAGGCGAGTACGAGCAGTACTTC. It specifies CASSLWRGEYEQYF.

J is TRBJ2-3 and V is TRBV7-9, with D possibly being TRBD1 (6 bases). Trimming shortened V by 4 bases and J by 1 base, and 12 bases separated the two germline ends. This CDR3 spans 15 amino acids. Germline V gene sequence: CDR1 SEHNR, CDR2 FQNEAQ (reference sequence). The CDR3 here is CASSSGVVGTDTQYF. The CDR3 DNA follows: TGTGCCAGCAGCTCAGGGGTTGTTGGCACAGATACGCAGTATTTT.

V and J are TRBV10-3 and TRBJ2-5, with TRBD2 matching over 11 bases. The CDR3 loop spans 14 amino acids. J gave up 5 bases and V 6 bases, and 5 bases lay outside the gene matches. Looked up from germline, CDR1 is ENHRY and CDR2 is SYGVKD. The CDR3 sequence is CAIRDRTSGETQYF. The CDR3 region has the DNA TGTGCCATCAGAGACAGGACTAGCGGGGAGACCCAGTACTTC.

This clone was observed a handful of times. The CDR3 spells CSVVPTGTSSYNEQFF. CDR3 nucleotide sequence: TGCAGCGTTGTACCTACCGGGACTAGCTCCTACAATGAGCAGTTCTTC. The genes are TRBV29-1 and TRBJ2-1; 8 bases align to TRBD2. The CDR3 sequence is 16 residues long. In germline, CDR1 is SQVTM, CDR2 ANQGSEA. Germline trimming cut 4 bases from V and 0 bases from J; bases unmatched to any gene: 8.

This chain connects TRBV5-1 to TRBJ1-1; 7 bases fit TRBD1. The V gene end was trimmed by 5 bases and the J gene end by 0 bases; junction bases not matched to a gene: 4. Germline values: CDR1 SGHRS, CDR2 YFSETQ. The CDR3 extends over 14 amino acids. CDR3 sequence: CASRTDRMNTEAFF. As DNA, the CDR3 is TGCGCCAGCAGGACGGACAGGATGAACACTGAAGCTTTCTTT.

The chain has TRBV6-1 and TRBJ1-2; the D is unclear. V was cut by 2 bases and J by 4 bases, with 17 bases left in between. Germline V gives CDR1 MNHNS, CDR2 SASEGT. This CDR3 spans 16 amino acids. Written as DNA, the CDR3 is TGTGCCAGCAGTGAACAGAATGGAGGTCCCCTCTATGGCTACACCTTC. Translation gives CASSEQNGGPLYGYTF.

CDR3 bases: TGTGCCAGCAGCTTACTCGGACTAGCGGGAGTGAATGAGCAGTTCTTC. It is translated as CASSLLGLAGVNEQFF. This chain joins TRBV7-8 and TRBJ2-1, with TRBD2 matching over 13 bases. Germline V gene data show CDR1 as SGHVS and CDR2 as FQNEAQ. The CDR3 spans 16 residues. The J segment lost 7 bases and the V segment lost 2 bases, leaving 5 bases of the junction unmatched.

This chain uses TRBV27 with TRBJ2-1; maybe TRBD2 (6 bases). With 6 bases removed from V and 9 bases from J, the gap between germline ends came to 18 bases. The CDR3 contains 14 residues. Germline assignment: CDR1 MNHEY and CDR2 SMNVEV (reference sequence). The CDR3 DNA follows: TGTGCCAGCAGAAGAACTAGCCGGAGGGCTGAGCAGTTCTTC. As protein: CASRRTSRRAEQFF.

This clone was found a few times. The V call is TRBV5-1, the J call TRBJ1-1; D possibly corresponds to TRBD1 (6 bases). In germline, CDR1 is SGHRS, CDR2 YFSETQ. This CDR3 has 13 residues. Trimming took 5 bases from V and 7 from J, leaving 15 bases between them. The CDR3 coding sequence is TGCGCCAGCAGAGATGACAGGCCCCTTGAAGCTTTCTTT. Protein: CASRDDRPLEAFF.

The chain uses TRBV10-2 and TRBJ2-1, with TRBD1 matching 8 bases. The V gene's germline CDR1 is WSHSY and CDR2 SAAADI. The CDR3 spans 15 residues. J was trimmed by 13 bases and V by 11 bases; bases with no gene match: 22. The CDR3 DNA reads as TGCGCCGGACCTTCGGGACAGGTAGTGGTGGGGGCACAGTTCTTC. Translated: CAGPSGQVVVGAQFF.

The CDR3 here is CASSQDRSRGRGYTF. In DNA form, the CDR3 reads TGTGCCAGCAGCCAAGATCGGTCCAGGGGGCGAGGCTACACCTTC. The chain employs TRBV14 and TRBJ1-2, with 8 bases aligning to TRBD1. This CDR3 is 15 amino acids long. The germline gives CDR1 SGHDN, CDR2 FVKESK. V lost 0 bases and J lost 8; bases outside the gene matches: 8.

This clone was seen a few times. This chain uses TRBV29-1 with TRBJ2-7; possible D gene TRBD2, 5 bases. The CDR3 length is 13 residues. The V end lost 4 bases, the J end lost 2 bases, and 12 bases lay between the germline ends. Looked up from germline, CDR1 is SQVTM and CDR2 is ANQGSEA. As DNA, the CDR3 is TGCAGCGTTGCCCGGGAAGGAACCTACGAGCAGTACTTC. Its translation: CSVAREGTYEQYF.

The V gene is TRBV19, the J gene TRBJ2-1; TRBD1 agrees at 7 bases. CDR3 length equals 16 residues. Germline trimming cut 7 bases from V and 0 bases from J; bases unmatched to any gene: 9. Germline V gene data show CDR1 as LNHDA and CDR2 as SQIVND (reference sequence). The CDR3 DNA is TGTGCCAGTAAGGACTCCGGGACAGCCTCCTACAATGAGCAGTTCTTC. Translated, it gives CASKDSGTASYNEQFF.

V usage is TRBV11-2 and J usage is TRBJ2-5; 7 bases are shared with TRBD2. V gave up 5 bases and J gave up 5 bases; unmatched junction bases: 11. CDR1 is SGHAT, CDR2 FQNNGV, per germline. CDR3 length equals 15 residues. CDR3 DNA sequence: TGTGCCAGCAGCCCCGGGGTTGCGGGGGTGGAGACCCAGTACTTC. Its translation is CASSPGVAGVETQYF. The whole variable domain, remainder taken from reference TRBV11-2 and TRBJ2-5, is EAGVAQSPRYKIIEKRQSVAFWCNPISGHATLYWYQQILGQGPKLLIQFQNNGVVDDSQLPKDRFSAERLKGVDSTLKIQPAKLEDSAVYLCASSPGVAGVETQYFGPGTRLLVL.

The chain couples TRBV30 to TRBJ1-5; 7 nucleotides line up with TRBD1. Germline V CDR1 and CDR2: GTSNPN, SVGIG (reference sequence). The CDR3 extends over 16 amino acids. The ends lost 2 bases at V and 4 bases at J; junction bases unmatched: 11. The CDR3 reads CAWSRGGKYRNQPQHF. As DNA, the CDR3 is TGTGCCTGGAGTCGAGGGGGCAAGTATCGGAATCAGCCCCAGCATTTT. Full variable domain (missing parts from reference TRBV30 and TRBJ1-5): SQTIHQWPATLVQPVGSPLSLECTVEGTSNPNLYWYRQAAGRGLQLLFYSVGIGQISSEVPQNLSASRPQDRQFILSSKKLLLSDSGFYLCAWSRGGKYRNQPQHFGDGTRLSIL.

This chain links TRBV5-5 with TRBJ2-7; possibly TRBD1 for D (5 bases). From germline, CDR1 is SGHKS and CDR2 YYEKEE (reference sequence). The CDR3 covers 14 residues. Trimming cost V 0 bases and J 6 bases, with 13 bases left between them. DNA of the CDR3: TGTGCCAGCAGCTTGGTTCCCAGGGATGGCGAGCAGTACTTC. Encoded protein: CASSLVPRDGEQYF.

This chain links TRBV7-6 with TRBJ2-3; 7 bases map to TRBD1. The germline CDR1 and CDR2 sequences are SGHVS and FNYEAQ. Germline trimming cut 5 bases from V and 4 bases from J; bases unmatched to any gene: 12. This CDR3 is built from 16 residues. CDR3 protein: CASSPRRTGVPDTQYF. Written as DNA, the CDR3 is TGTGCCAGCAGCCCACGAAGAACAGGGGTCCCAGATACGCAGTATTTT.

This clone was counted a single time. The chain is built from TRBV6-1 and TRBJ2-7; 8 bases align to TRBD1. Trimming took 6 bases from V and 1 from J; bases not matched to a gene: 5. CDR1 and CDR2 from the germline V gene are MNHNS and SASEGT. The CDR3 runs to 14 residues. Here the CDR3 DNA reads TGTGCCAGCAGGCGCGGGACAGGTTCCTACGAGCAGTACTTC. Translation gives CASRRGTGSYEQYF.

In this sample, this clone turned up once. This sequence joins TRBV10-3 and TRBJ1-1; D may be TRBD1 (6 bases). Trimming took off 3 bases at V and 6 bases at J, with 11 bases between the two ends. The CDR3 is 13 residues long. The germline CDR1 and CDR2 sequences are ENHRY and SYGVKD. DNA of the CDR3: TGTGCCATCAGTGATACTCAGGGGCCTGAAGCTTTCTTT. Its translation: CAISDTQGPEAFF.

The chain carries TRBV7-2 and TRBJ1-2; the D is unclear. Germline CDR1 reads SGHTA; CDR2 reads FQGNSA. The CDR3 spans 13 residues. V lost 1 base to trimming and J lost 4 bases, with 7 bases between them. The CDR3 region has the DNA TGTGCCAGCAGCTTAGACAGCTTCTATGGCTACACCTTC. Translation: CASSLDSFYGYTF.

V is TRBV14 and J is TRBJ2-7, with D tentatively TRBD2 (5 bases). The CDR3 has 14 amino acids. V was cut by 5 bases and J by 2 bases, with 13 bases left in between. Germline assignment: CDR1 SGHDN and CDR2 FVKESK. In DNA form, the CDR3 reads TGTGCCAGCAGCTCCGGGATTAGGGCCTACGAGCAGTACTTC. The encoded protein is CASSSGIRAYEQYF. The whole variable domain, filled in from reference TRBV14 and TRBJ2-7, reads EAGVTQFPSHSVIEKGQTVTLRCDPISGHDNLYWYRRVMGKEIKFLLHFVKESKQDESGMPNNRFLAERTGGTYSTLKVQPAELEDSGVYFCASSSGIRAYEQYFGPGTRLTVT.

Comments on this clone: The DNA is omitted, as the CDR3 cannot be located on it reliably, and the CDR3 follows TCRdb's listing. J is TRBJ2-1 and V is TRBV6-5; TRBD2 is the table's D call and was not checked against the DNA. The CDR3 is made up of 14 amino acids, end residues included. Germline V gene lookup returns CDR1 MNHEY and CDR2 SVGAGI. CDR3 sequence reads: CASSSLGVAGGNFF.

The rearrangement joins TRBV7-2 to TRBJ1-2; D might be TRBD1 (5 bases). Germline CDR1 is SGHTA and CDR2 is FQGNSA. The CDR3 runs 14 residues. The V and J ends lost 6 bases and 2 bases respectively, with 13 bases between them. The CDR3 nucleotides read TGTGCCAGCAGACCGGGACTGGAAAACTATGGCTACACCTTC. Amino acids: CASRPGLENYGYTF.

This chain joins TRBV5-1 and TRBJ2-5; 9 positions agree with TRBD2. Unmatched junction bases numbered 6, after V lost 2 bases and J lost 4 bases. This CDR3 region has 15 residues. Looked up from germline, CDR1 is SGHRS and CDR2 is YFSETQ. The chain's CDR3 is CASSLAGGLPETQYF. Here the CDR3 DNA reads TGCGCCAGCAGCTTAGCGGGAGGTCTTCCAGAGACCCAGTACTTC.

The chain is built from TRBV11-2 and TRBJ1-2; possible D gene TRBD1, 5 bases. The germline V gene encodes CDR1 SGHAT and CDR2 FQNNGV. CDR3 length equals 14 residues. V dropped 3 bases and J dropped 2 bases, with 10 bases sitting between them. The CDR3 DNA reads TGTGCCAGCAGCTTTGCCAGGGCAAACTATGGCTACACCTTC. This codes for CASSFARANYGYTF.

This sequence joins TRBV30 and TRBJ1-1, with D unclear. The CDR3 sequence is 17 residues long. V was clipped by 2 bases and J by 4 bases, with 23 bases between them. The germline V gene encodes CDR1 GTSNPN and CDR2 SVGIG (reference sequence). Here the CDR3 reads CAWSTPYRLRDFTEAFF. CDR3 sequence (DNA): TGTGCCTGGAGTACACCATACCGACTGAGGGATTTCACTGAAGCTTTCTTT.